This record concerns one TCR beta chain sequence. The CDR3 covers 13 residues. Germline lookup yields CDR1 LNHDA and CDR2 SQIVND (reference sequence). With 3 bases removed from V and 2 bases from J, the gap between germline ends came to 7 bases. The sample is drawn from a study of T cell changes during pregnancy in multiple sclerosis. Measured with immunoSEQ multiplex PCR; TCRdb has only the in-frame clones, and not every one. The sample records approximately 39,000 clones, over 90% being singletons. The sample was CD4+ T cells from peripheral blood mononuclear cells, taken in the second trimester of pregnancy. The sequence was obtained from a female donor with multiple sclerosis, enrolled in a pregnancy study. The chain employs TRBV19 and TRBJ1-2; no reliable D call. The chain's CDR3 is CASSMGGNYGYTF. CDR3 in DNA: TGTGCCAGTAGTATGGGCGGGAACTATGGCTACACCTTC.